The rows below give T cell receptor beta chains drawn from one sample of a study of blood T cell repertoires in COVID-19. TCRdb's copy holds only in-frame clones and misses some; the assay was immunoSEQ multiplex PCR. The data hold some 400,000 clones, with around 87% observed a single time. The material sequenced was PBMCs or T cells enriched from blood (not recorded which). These receptors originate from a man aged 30-40 years who had recovered from COVID-19. CDR3s include the opening cysteine and the closing phenylalanine or tryptophan. A D gene is named only where the DNA matches it firmly. Rows give clone size only sometimes, using once, few, many, or a class for an expanded clone.

TRBD1 . TRBJ1-4 TRBV7-2 TGTGCCAGCAGCCTAGCCCGGACGGACAGGCTTAATCGGGGGGAAAAACTGTTTTTT CASSLARTDRLNRGEKLFF
. . TRBJ1-6 TRBV27 TGTGCCAGCAGCCAGGGAGGGTCCCTCCACTTT CASSQGGSLHF
. once TRBJ1-5 TRBV19 TGTGCCAGTAGTATTTTCCCCGGGTTCGCAAATCAGCCCCAGCATTTT CASSIFPGFANQPQHF
TRBD1 . TRBJ2-1 TRBV18 TGTGCCAGCTCACCGAGACAGGGGATCGGCAATGAGCAGTTCTTC CASSPRQGIGNEQFF
TRBD2 . TRBJ2-7 TRBV27 TGTGCCAGCAGTTTAGCAGCGGGGGGTAGCTCCTACGAGCAGTACTTC CASSLAAGGSSYEQYF
. . TRBJ2-3 TRBV24-1 TGTGCCACCAGTGCCAGGGGCTTCACAGATACGCAGTATTTT CATSARGFTDTQYF
TRBD1 . TRBJ1-2 TRBV5-1 TGCGCCAGCAGCCTAGGGGACAGGAGTTATGGCTACACCTTC CASSLGDRSYGYTF
TRBD1 . TRBJ1-5 TRBV2 TGTGCCAGCTCCGGACAGGGCGGTTACCAGCCCCAGCATTTT CASSGQGGYQPQHF
. once TRBJ1-1 TRBV12-3/TRBV12-4 TGTGCCAGCACCCGGGGGATTGAAGCTTTCTTT CASTRGIEAFF
TRBD1 few TRBJ2-7 TRBV5-5 TGTGCCAGCAGGGTGGGACAGCTCTACGAGCAGTACTTC CASRVGQLYEQYF
. . TRBJ2-1 TRBV28 TGTGCCAGCAGCCGCCGGGAGAACAATGAGCAGTTCTTC CASSRRENNEQFF
. . TRBJ2-2 TRBV2 TGTGCCAGCAGTGCACATCCATCGAACACCGGGGAGCTGTTTTTT CASSAHPSNTGELFF
. . TRBJ2-6 TRBV28 TGTGCCAGCAGTTTTCCCCGGTCTGGGGCCAACGTCCTGACTTTC CASSFPRSGANVLTF
TRBD1 once TRBJ1-3 TRBV3-1/TRBV3-2 TGTGCCAGCAGCCAAGCCGGGGACAGGGCTGGAAACACCATATATTTT CASSQAGDRAGNTIYF
TRBD1 . TRBJ2-5 TRBV11-1 TGTGCCAGCAGCCTTCGACAGGGGAGGGAGACCCAGTACTTC CASSLRQGRETQYF
TRBD1 . TRBJ2-7 TRBV11-1 TGTGCCAGCAGCTCAAGGGACAGGGTGGCCGAGCAGTACTTC CASSSRDRVAEQYF
. . TRBJ1-6 TRBV9 TGTGCCAGCGGGAGGGCCAATTCACCCCTCCACTTT CASGRANSPLHF
. . TRBJ1-4 TRBV4-1 TGCGCCAGCAGCCAAGCGGTTCTGGGGGCTCGGTATGAAAAACTGTTTTTT CASSQAVLGARYEKLFF
. . TRBJ1-1 TRBV5-1 TGCGCCAGCAGCTTGGGGAGGGGTCCGAACACTGAAGCTTTCTTT CASSLGRGPNTEAFF
. . TRBJ1-2 TRBV4-1 TGCGCCAGCAGCCGGGAGGGAAACTATGGCTACACCTTC CASSREGNYGYTF
. . TRBJ2-7 TRBV6-5 TGTGCCAGCAGTTATGGGCAGGTCGTTTCCTACGAGCAGTACTTC CASSYGQVVSYEQYF
. . TRBJ2-3 TRBV24-1 TGTGCCACCAGTGAGTACATCGGGGGCACAGATACGCAGTATTTT CATSEYIGGTDTQYF
TRBD1 . TRBJ1-1 TRBV6-5 TGTGCCTCCAGCCGAGGGGGCTCTGAAGCTTTCTTT CASSRGGSEAFF
TRBD1 once TRBJ1-4 TRBV25-1 TGTGCCAGCAGGGACGGACAGGGGAATTTTGAAAAACTGTTTTTT CASRDGQGNFEKLFF
TRBD2 . TRBJ2-3 TRBV7-8 TGTGCCAGCAGCACCGGGGGGGCCGATAGCACAGATACGCAGTATTTT CASSTGGADSTDTQYF
TRBD1 . TRBJ1-3 TRBV30 TGTGCCTCTGACAGGGGATCATTGAATGGAAACACCATATATTTT CASDRGSLNGNTIYF
TRBD1 . TRBJ1-2 TRBV10-3 TGTGCCATCAGGGACCAGGGGGACGGGGGCTATGGCTACACCTTC CAIRDQGDGGYGYTF
. . TRBJ1-5 TRBV7-8 TGTGCCAGCAGCCCTGATGTCGGGCCCCAGCATTTT CASSPDVGPQHF
. . TRBJ1-6 TRBV2 TGTGCCAGCAGTTCTGGGGTTAGCGCCTATAATTCACCCCTCCACTTT CASSSGVSAYNSPLHF
. . TRBJ1-5 TRBV9 TGTGCCAGCAGCGTAGGAATCCAGAGCAATCAGCCCCAGCATTTT CASSVGIQSNQPQHF
. . TRBJ2-5 TRBV7-9 TGTGCCAGCAGCTTAGTGTCTAGTTTAGAGACCCAGTACTTC CASSLVSSLETQYF
. . TRBJ1-2 TRBV12-3/TRBV12-4 TGTGCCAGCAGTCCATCAACAGGGTTGGGCTACACCTTC CASSPSTGLGYTF
TRBD1 . TRBJ2-7 TRBV5-4 TGTGCCAGCAGCTTCCAAATCGGGACAGGGGAAATTGTAGACTACGAGCAGTACTTC CASSFQIGTGEIVDYEQYF
TRBD1 . TRBJ1-2 TRBV10-3 TGTGCCATCAGTGGGGGACAGCAAGCTAACTATGGCTACACCTTC CAISGGQQANYGYTF
. . TRBJ1-2 TRBV7-9 TGTGCCAGCGTACAGGGAGGGAACTATGGCTACACCTTC CASVQGGNYGYTF
. . TRBJ2-7 TRBV27 TGTGCCAGCAGCGCCTTAGATCTGTCCTTCGACGAGCAGTACTTC CASSALDLSFDEQYF
. . TRBJ1-3 TRBV6-1 TGTGCCAGCAGTGAAGCGTTAGTAGTTGACCTAGTCTCTGGAAACACCATATATTTT CASSEALVVDLVSGNTIYF
TRBD2 . TRBJ2-7 TRBV3-1/TRBV3-2 TGTGCCAGCAGGTCCAGCGGGGCCTCCTACGAGCAGTACTTC CASRSSGASYEQYF
. . TRBJ1-5 TRBV7-9 TGTGCCAGCAGCTCTACGTCGAATCAGCCCCAGCATTTT CASSSTSNQPQHF
. . TRBJ2-1 TRBV13 TGTGCCAGCAGCTCCTCGGGCGGGGGCCGCTACAATGAGCAGTTCTTC CASSSSGGGRYNEQFF
TRBD1 . TRBJ2-2 TRBV25-1 TGTGCCAGCAGTGCGGTGACAGGGAGAACCGGGGAGCTGTTTTTT CASSAVTGRTGELFF
. . TRBJ1-6 TRBV5-1 TGCGCCAGCAGCTCGAGTCCCGGGGGTTCACCCCTCCACTTT CASSSSPGGSPLHF
TRBD2 . TRBJ2-2 TRBV3-1/TRBV3-2 TGTGCCAGCAGCCAAAATAGCGGGGGGACCTACACCGGGGAGCTGTTTTTT CASSQNSGGTYTGELFF
TRBD1 . TRBJ1-1 TRBV18 TGTGCCAGCTCAGAGGGGGCGAGGAACACTGAAGCTTTCTTT CASSEGARNTEAFF
. . TRBJ1-3 TRBV29-1 TGCAGCGTCAGATTCTCTGGAAACACCATATATTTT CSVRFSGNTIYF
. . TRBJ1-5 TRBV2 TGTGCCAGCAGTGAGGTCTCAGGGGCTCGGAATCAGCCCCAGCATTTT CASSEVSGARNQPQHF
TRBD1 . TRBJ1-6 TRBV27 TGTGCCAGCCGAACCTTAGGGACAGGACGATCTAGCTCCTATAATTCACCCCTCCACTTT CASRTLGTGRSSSYNSPLHF
. . TRBJ1-4 TRBV7-9 TGTGCCAGCTCCTCGGGGGGAAGGGAAAAACTGTTTTTT CASSSGGREKLFF
. . TRBJ2-2 TRBV11-3 TGTGCCAGCAGCTTAGGGGCGGGACTGAGCACCGGGGAGCTGTTTTTT CASSLGAGLSTGELFF
TRBD2 once TRBJ2-1 TRBV9 TGTGCCAGCAGCGTAAGCGGGGGGCCCTACAATGAGCAGTTCTTC CASSVSGGPYNEQFF
. . TRBJ1-1 TRBV5-4 TGTGCCAGCAGCCCGCCCGGGGGGACCACTGAAGCTTTCTTT CASSPPGGTTEAFF
. . TRBJ1-5 TRBV19 TGTGCCAGTAGAGGGAGGGCCAGCAATCAGCCCCAGCATTTT CASRGRASNQPQHF
. . TRBJ2-5 TRBV11-3 TGTGCCAGCAGCTTGCTAAGTACGGAGACCCAGTACTTC CASSLLSTETQYF
TRBD1 . TRBJ1-1 TRBV3-1/TRBV3-2 TGTGCCAGCAGCCGAGAACAGGGGGCGGCTTTCTTT CASSREQGAAFF
. . TRBJ1-6 TRBV5-1 TGCGCCAGCAGTTCTCAGGGGAGGGGGAATTCACCCCTCCACTTT CASSSQGRGNSPLHF